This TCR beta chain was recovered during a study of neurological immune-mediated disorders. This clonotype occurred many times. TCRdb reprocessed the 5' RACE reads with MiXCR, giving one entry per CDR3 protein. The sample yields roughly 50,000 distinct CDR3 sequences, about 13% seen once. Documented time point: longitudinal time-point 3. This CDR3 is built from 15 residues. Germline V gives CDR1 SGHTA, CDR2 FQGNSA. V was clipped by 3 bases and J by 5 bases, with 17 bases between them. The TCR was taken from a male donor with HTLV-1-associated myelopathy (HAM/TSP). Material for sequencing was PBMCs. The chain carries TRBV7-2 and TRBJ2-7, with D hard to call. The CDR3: CASSFGTLPAHEQYF. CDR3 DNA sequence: TGTGCCAGCAGCTTCGGTACCCTCCCCGCCCACGAGCAGTACTTC.